Below are 16 T cell receptor beta chains sequenced from a single sample in a study of Ad26.COV2.S vaccination and SARS-CoV-2 variants. Only in-frame clones appear in the TCRdb table, and some are missing; sequencing was by immunoSEQ multiplex PCR. Here the sample spans some 400,000 clones, approximately 89% being singletons. Treatment denoted: 15 to 20 received Ad26.COV2.S at low or high dose, single or two shots; five or six received placebo; per-sample allocation not given. Samples were taken on day 63 after the first vaccine or placebo injection. The sample here was peripheral blood, taken in a trial of Ad26.COV2.S vaccine versus placebo. These receptors were obtained from a person between 18 and 65 years old who received the Ad26.COV2.S COVID-19 vaccine or a placebo.

This chain uses TRBV9 with TRBJ2-3, with TRBD2 matching 7 bases. J was trimmed by 4 bases and V by 4 bases; bases with no gene match: 12. The germline gives CDR1 SGDLS, CDR2 YYNGEE. This CDR3 region has 16 residues. CDR3: CASSPPGGSYSDTQYF. As DNA, the CDR3 is TGTGCCAGCAGCCCCCCGGGCGGGAGTTACTCAGATACGCAGTATTTT.

This rearrangement joins TRBV27 to TRBJ2-1; 10 bases align to TRBD2. J was trimmed by 5 bases and V by 5 bases; bases with no gene match: 9. Germline CDR1 MNHEY, CDR2 SMNVEV (reference sequence). The CDR3 spans 16 residues. The CDR3 bases are TGTGCCAGCAGTACCCTTCTAGCGGGAGAACACAATGAGCAGTTCTTC. Amino acids: CASSTLLAGEHNEQFF.

J is TRBJ2-7 and V is TRBV11-3, with 9 positions matching TRBD2. With V trimmed by 1 base and J by 4 bases, 5 bases remained unmatched. CDR3 size: 15 residues. CDR1 is SGHNT and CDR2 is YENEEA in the germline V gene. Here the CDR3 DNA reads TGTGCCAGCAGCTTAGGGGCTAGCGGGGAGTACGAGCAGTACTTC. It encodes CASSLGASGEYEQYF.

The rearrangement joins TRBV19 to TRBJ1-2, with D unresolved. This CDR3 is built from 12 residues. Germline loops: CDR1 LNHDA, CDR2 SQIVND (reference sequence). The germline V and J ends were trimmed by 5 bases and 4 bases, with 8 bases remaining between them. The CDR3 is CASSGKGYGYTF. Written as DNA, the CDR3 is TGTGCCAGTAGTGGGAAAGGCTATGGCTACACCTTC.

The genes are TRBV29-1 and TRBJ1-2, with D possibly TRBD1 on 6 matching bases. The germline CDR1 and CDR2 sequences are SQVTM and ANQGSEA. V was pared by 4 bases and J by 1 base, with 16 bases between. The CDR3 is made up of 15 amino acids. The CDR3 region is CSVGGHGRVNYGYTF. In DNA, the CDR3 is TGCAGCGTTGGGGGACACGGTCGAGTTAACTATGGCTACACCTTC.

V usage is TRBV4-3 and J usage is TRBJ2-1, with D tentatively TRBD1 (6 bases). V lost 3 bases and J 8 bases, leaving 11 bases between the germline ends. The germline V gene has CDR1 LGHNA and CDR2 YSLEER. The CDR3 runs 13 residues. The CDR3 region is CASSQEQGYEQFF. The CDR3 bases are TGCGCCAGCAGCCAGGAACAGGGCTATGAGCAGTTCTTC.

The rearrangement joins TRBV30 to TRBJ1-2, with D tentatively TRBD1 (6 bases). The length of the CDR3 is 13 residues. V lost 3 bases, J lost 5 bases, and 13 bases lay in between. Germline values: CDR1 GTSNPN, CDR2 SVGIG (reference sequence). The DNA for the CDR3 is TGTGCCTGGAGGAGGGAAGGGGGGTATGGCTACACCTTC. It encodes CAWRREGGYGYTF. Combining the CDR3 with reference TRBV30 and TRBJ1-2 gives the whole variable domain SQTIHQWPATLVQPVGSPLSLECTVEGTSNPNLYWYRQAAGRGLQLLFYSVGIGQISSEVPQNLSASRPQDRQFILSSKKLLLSDSGFYLCAWRREGGYGYTFGSGTRLTVV.

The chain recombines TRBV29-1 with TRBJ1-2; D may be TRBD1 (5 bases). This CDR3 has 12 amino acids. The germline V gene has CDR1 SQVTM and CDR2 ANQGSEA. In DNA, the CDR3 is TGCGGAGTCCGGGACGGAGTTTTGGGCTACACCTTC. Translating it yields CGVRDGVLGYTF.

The gene calls are TRBV7-9 and TRBJ2-7; the D is unclear. V lost 2 bases, J lost 0 bases, and 8 bases lay in between. The CDR3 has 14 amino acids. Germline lookup yields CDR1 SEHNR and CDR2 FQNEAQ (reference sequence). CDR3 sequence: CASSLSGNSYEQYF. The CDR3 DNA sequence: TGTGCCAGCAGCTTATCCGGTAACTCCTACGAGCAGTACTTC. The complete variable domain, with remaining parts taken from reference TRBV7-9 and TRBJ2-7, reads DTGVSQNPRHKITKRGQNVTFRCDPISEHNRLYWYRQTLGQGPEFLTYFQNEAQLEKSRLLSDRFSAERPKGSFSTLEIQRTEQGDSAMYLCASSLSGNSYEQYFGPGTRLTVT.

The rearrangement uses TRBV29-1 and TRBJ2-5, with 10 bases fitting TRBD1. Germline CDR1 reads SQVTM; CDR2 reads ANQGSEA. This CDR3 region has 15 residues. Trimming cost V 5 bases and J 0 bases; bases outside gene matches: 6. For the CDR3, the DNA is TGCAGCGTTTTGGGGACAGGGGCTAACCAAGAGACCCAGTACTTC. This encodes CSVLGTGANQETQYF.

V and J are TRBV6-1 and TRBJ1-3; a possible D gene is TRBD1 (6 bases). Trimming took 2 bases from V and 4 from J, leaving 9 bases between them. The CDR3 is 14 amino acids. Germline V gene sequence: CDR1 MNHNS, CDR2 SASEGT. CDR3 loop: CASSEPGVGNTIYF. The CDR3 region has the DNA TGTGCCAGCAGTGAACCAGGGGTCGGAAACACCATATATTTT.

The J gene is TRBJ2-3, the V gene TRBV4-3; the match to TRBD2 covers 7 bases. The length of the CDR3 is 13 residues. Germline V gene sequence: CDR1 LGHNA, CDR2 YSLEER. Trimming took 0 bases from V and 11 from J; bases not matched to a gene: 5. The CDR3 protein is CASSQDLSGMQYF. The CDR3 DNA follows: TGCGCCAGCAGCCAAGATCTAAGCGGGATGCAGTATTTT.

This chain links TRBV18 with TRBJ2-1; 7 positions agree with TRBD2. Germline trimming cut 3 bases from V and 4 bases from J; bases unmatched to any gene: 6. The CDR3 has 15 amino acids. Looked up from germline, CDR1 is KGHSH and CDR2 is LQKENI. The CDR3, as DNA: TGTGCCAGCTCACCCTCCACTAGCGCATACAATGAGCAGTTCTTC. It is translated as CASSPSTSAYNEQFF.

The chain couples TRBV6-6 to TRBJ1-1; D perhaps matches TRBD1 (5 bases). The CDR3 is 14 residues long. V lost 7 bases to trimming and J lost 0 bases, with 12 bases between them. Germline V gives CDR1 MNHNY, CDR2 SVGAGI (reference sequence). CDR3 sequence: CASTPQGMNTEAFF. The CDR3, as DNA: TGTGCCAGCACTCCCCAGGGTATGAACACTGAAGCTTTCTTT.

The chain has TRBV2 and TRBJ1-5, with TRBD1 matching 7 bases. Trimming took 3 bases from V and 3 from J; bases not matched to a gene: 5. This CDR3 contains 15 residues. Looked up from germline, CDR1 is SNHLY and CDR2 is FYNNEI. The CDR3 spells CASSESGGNNQPQHF. CDR3 in DNA: TGTGCCAGCAGTGAGTCAGGGGGTAACAATCAGCCCCAGCATTTT.

The J gene is TRBJ1-5, the V gene TRBV11-2; 9 bases match TRBD1. CDR1 is SGHAT, CDR2 FQNNGV, per germline. The CDR3 is made up of 15 amino acids. V dropped 1 base and J dropped 2; count of bases not matched to a gene: 0. This CDR3 is CASSLGDRGNQPQHF. Here the CDR3 DNA reads TGTGCCAGCAGCTTAGGGGACAGGGGCAATCAGCCCCAGCATTTT.